This T cell receptor (beta chain) appears in the sequencing data of a study of T-cell memory formation after mild COVID-19 (TCRdb year 2021). Study-wide context: TCR sequence clusters from the two donors were largely donor specific. In two donors, T-cell clones that expanded and contracted after mild COVID-19 were followed by sequencing TCRalpha and TCRbeta repertoires longitudinally. The cohort was made up of two young adult volunteers, one female and one male, who were previously healthy.

V sheds 6 bases and J sheds 4 bases, leaving 25 bases between their ends. The germline V gene supplies CDR1 SGHRS and CDR2 YFSETQ. From cysteine to phenylalanine, the CDR3 is 17 amino acids long. The only DNA kept is the CDR3, 51 bases in frame from the first base. Findings and caveats that apply to the study as a whole: Only a couple of mild cases were covered in the study, and larger cohorts including severe cases with pre-infection samples were considered necessary. Some responding clones were detected in pre-infection memory, suggesting pre-existing cross-reactive memory T cells joined the SARS-CoV-2 response. The second-wave clones that peaked on day 37 were not confirmed to be SARS-CoV-2 specific. Clones contracting from day 15 to 85 had balanced CD4/CD8 phenotypes, while a second wave expanding from day 15 to 37 was biased towards CD4+. Contracting CD4+ clones turned up mainly in the CM and EM memory subsets, whereas EMRA was where CD8+ clones were enriched.

Sequencing relied on an Illumina NovaSeq 6000. TCRalpha and TCRbeta cDNA libraries were built by 5'RACE with constant-segment primers, adding sample barcodes and unique molecular identifiers. RNA was extracted from every sample with Trizol reagent. Libraries were amplified in two PCR steps, with a second sample barcode and Illumina TruSeq adapters added in the second step. Sequencing of the libraries was done on an Illumina NovaSeq, producing 2 x 150 bp paired-end reads. Per the authors' processing: The reads were demultiplexed and collapsed into UMI-guided consensus sequences using migec v1.2.7. Using mixcr v2.1.11, UMI consensuses were aligned to TRA and TRB V and J templates and then assembled into clonotypes. Clonotypes were classified as expanded or contracted when called significant by both edgeR and NoisET, with noise models trained on biological replicates. For edgeR calls, the cutoffs were a false discovery rate-adjusted p below 0.01 and a log2 fold-change threshold of 1. As an exploratory analysis of dynamics, PCA with hierarchical clustering was applied to max-normalized trajectories of the 1000 most abundant clonotypes. Each responding clone was given a CD4 or CD8 phenotype based on the CD4+ and CD8+ repertoires, which had been sequenced separately. In TCRdb, the public reads were trimmed at Q25 with fastp and aligned with MiXCR, with productive beta chains retained. Merged by CDR3 protein, the rows form single entries marked with the most common genes and DNA. The authors' filters were not applied to this entry. The table for this sample lists about 270,000 distinct CDR3 sequences; roughly 16% of them were counted only once. Together, the top ten hold around 23% of the sample.

Ficoll-Paque density gradient centrifugation was used to isolate PBMCs. This clonotype was recorded a few times. The target of this receptor is not known. No quality values exist for individual bases; no much larger clone is one base distant. Sequencing input: PBMCs or a T cell subset sorted from them (not recorded which). The V gene is TRBV5-1 and the J gene is TRBJ2-5, and the D gene may be TRBD1, 6 bases matching. The TCR comes from a man between 18 and 29 years old who had mild COVID-19 (a few samples of this study predate the infection). The sample titles of this study are shuffled in the database, so cell type and time point are left out; the donor was told from shared clones. The CDR3 corresponds to CASTDQLQGWSRETQYF. The DNA sequence reads TGCGCCAGCACCGACCAATTACAGGGTTGGTCCCGAGAGACCCAGTACTTC.